This TCR beta chain appears in the sequencing data of a study of T cells after yellow fever vaccination. Study-level findings and limits: Although most clonotypes did not, a small share appeared in both CD4 and CD8 compartments. Contaminants from the bulk population, in the form of abundant clonotypes, could be found in FACS-sorted repertoires. Booster sampling recovered most clones from primary vaccination (approximately 96% CD4, 88% CD8).

To note about this clonotype: Its cognate antigen is unknown.

They built TCR cDNA with 5'RACE template switching, a step that put in a universal primer site and UMIs. Using its own MiXCR run on the 5' RACE reads, TCRdb lists one record per CDR3 protein. The repertoire consists of some 320,000 distinct CDR3 sequences, with approximately 10% occurring once and the leading ten covering 3% to 4%. CDR1 and CDR2 from the germline V gene are LGHNA and YNFKEQ. The CDR3 spans 18 residues. J was trimmed by 6 bases and V by 1 base; bases with no gene match: 16. The material sequenced was CD4+ T cells sorted from PBMCs, taken 5 days after the yellow fever booster vaccination. The J gene is TRBJ2-5, the V gene TRBV4-2; TRBD1 matches 8 bases. This receptor was taken from a young man who received the YFV17D yellow fever vaccine. In DNA form, the CDR3 reads TGTGCCAGCAGCCAAGGCGCCAGGGGGCTTCTTTCTGTAAAGACCCAGTACTTC. Its translation: CASSQGARGLLSVKTQYF.